This T cell receptor beta chain came from a study of shared clonotypes between healthy human individuals. Study information: Donors had three CD4 naive, three CD4 memory, two CD8 naive and one CD8 memory plate apiece. Whole-study findings and limits: Even with large depth, rarefaction showed that sorted-subset sequencing was incomplete.

The assay was immunoSEQ multiplex PCR, and TCRdb's table has in-frame clones only and misses some. The sample consists of under 1 million clones, 80% to 95% of them appearing once. The CDR3 covers 15 residues. Germline-derived CDR1 and CDR2 are MNHNY and SVGAGI (reference sequence). V gave up 6 bases and J gave up 6 bases, with 17 bases separating them. Terminally differentiated effector memory CD45RA+ cells were left out of the naive CD8 fraction, which was CD45RO-negative and positively selected for CCR7. In regard to this clone: Antigen specificity is unknown.

The sequence derives from a man aged 25-45 years in good health. This rearrangement joins TRBV6-6 to TRBJ2-2, with a weak D call TRBD2 (6 bases). Sequenced material: naive CD8+ T cells sorted from blood. The CDR3 DNA reads as TGTGCCAGCAGGGAGGGCCTCCCAGTTTCCGGGGAGCTGTTTTTT. As protein: CASREGLPVSGELFF.